This TCR beta chain was captured by sequencing in a study of T cell responses to AZD1222 COVID-19 vaccine. Study-level findings and limits: White British ancestry dominated among donors, who included more females, and clonal diversity was possibly underestimated.

Repertoires were generated with immunoSEQ multiplex PCR, while TCRdb's copy carries only in-frame clones and drops some. The sample holds about 140,000 clones, about 90% seen once. Worth noting for this clone: Its specificity is not known.

The germline V and J ends were trimmed by 6 bases and 0 bases, with 15 bases remaining between them. Germline V gives CDR1 MDHEN, CDR2 SYDVKM. The CDR3 runs 16 residues. This receptor was obtained from an adult who received the MenACWY meningococcal vaccine as a control. This specimen consisted of peripheral blood, obtained 28 days after the second dose of the MenACWY control vaccine. The rearrangement joins TRBV28 to TRBJ2-1, with D possibly being TRBD1 (5 bases). For the CDR3, the DNA is TGTGCCAGCAGCCCCGGTGGGGCCCGCTCCTACAATGAGCAGTTCTTC. It encodes CASSPGGARSYNEQFF.